A selection of T cell receptor beta chains follows, all from one sample in a study of cytomegalovirus exposure and HLA in healthy donors. Only in-frame clones appear in the TCRdb table, and some are missing; sequencing was by immunoSEQ multiplex PCR. The table records over 90,000 clones, 65% to 85% of them present only once. Sequencing was done on a sample of PBMCs. The receptors derive from an older woman in good health and CMV-seropositive. Both conserved end residues are part of each CDR3. D genes are given only for firm matches. Clone size is shown for a subset of rows, as once, few, many or a class of expanded clone.

clone_size: few; v_call: TRBV4-1; j_call: TRBJ1-6; d_call: .; cdr3_aa: CASSPTASSYNSPLHF; cdr3_nt: TGCGCCAGCAGCCCGACAGCGAGCTCCTATAATTCACCCCTCCACTTT
clone_size: .; v_call: TRBV18; j_call: TRBJ1-5; d_call: TRBD1; cdr3_aa: CASSQGQGNQPQHF; cdr3_nt: TGTGCCAGCTCACAGGGACAGGGGAATCAGCCCCAGCATTTT
clone_size: once; v_call: TRBV7-9; j_call: TRBJ2-3; d_call: .; cdr3_aa: CASSESRGEDTQYF; cdr3_nt: TGTGCCAGCAGCGAGTCCAGGGGGGAAGATACGCAGTATTTT
clone_size: .; v_call: TRBV28; j_call: TRBJ1-3; d_call: TRBD1; cdr3_aa: CASSSTGGNTIYF; cdr3_nt: TGTGCCAGCAGTTCAACAGGGGGTAACACCATATATTTT
clone_size: few; v_call: TRBV18; j_call: TRBJ1-5; d_call: TRBD1; cdr3_aa: CASSPRGAGTGKNQPQHF; cdr3_nt: TGTGCCAGCTCACCACGAGGGGCCGGGACAGGCAAGAATCAGCCCCAGCATTTT
clone_size: .; v_call: TRBV10-3; j_call: TRBJ2-1; d_call: .; cdr3_aa: CAFRKQGLGEQFF; cdr3_nt: TGTGCCTTCAGGAAGCAGGGCTTGGGTGAGCAGTTCTTC
clone_size: .; v_call: TRBV29-1; j_call: TRBJ1-4; d_call: TRBD1; cdr3_aa: CSAGQGAGGVEKLFF; cdr3_nt: TGCAGCGCCGGACAGGGGGCAGGAGGGGTTGAAAAACTGTTTTTT
clone_size: few; v_call: TRBV11-2; j_call: TRBJ1-2; d_call: .; cdr3_aa: CASSLSGTTSSGYTF; cdr3_nt: TGTGCCAGCAGCTTATCCGGGACCACTAGCAGTGGCTACACCTTC
clone_size: .; v_call: TRBV18; j_call: TRBJ2-1; d_call: TRBD2; cdr3_aa: CASSSTSGGEKFF; cdr3_nt: TGTGCCAGCTCATCGACTAGCGGGGGGGAGAAGTTCTTC
clone_size: .; v_call: TRBV5-4; j_call: TRBJ1-1; d_call: .; cdr3_aa: CASRLYGQNTEAFF; cdr3_nt: TGTGCCAGCAGGTTGTACGGACAGAACACTGAAGCTTTCTTT
clone_size: .; v_call: TRBV6-4; j_call: TRBJ2-7; d_call: TRBD2; cdr3_aa: CASSVERGSTYEQYF; cdr3_nt: TGTGCCAGCAGTGTGGAGCGGGGATCTACCTACGAGCAGTACTTC
clone_size: .; v_call: TRBV15; j_call: TRBJ2-1; d_call: TRBD2; cdr3_aa: CATGTTSTNEQFF; cdr3_nt: TGTGCCACTGGGACTACAAGTACCAATGAGCAGTTCTTC
clone_size: .; v_call: TRBV2; j_call: TRBJ1-5; d_call: .; cdr3_aa: CASNWGDQPQHF; cdr3_nt: TGTGCCAGCAATTGGGGGGATCAGCCCCAGCATTTT
clone_size: .; v_call: TRBV27; j_call: TRBJ2-3; d_call: .; cdr3_aa: CASSLDTYTDTQYF; cdr3_nt: TGTGCCAGCAGCCTCGACACATACACAGATACGCAGTATTTT
clone_size: few; v_call: TRBV7-2; j_call: TRBJ1-6; d_call: .; cdr3_aa: CASSSTNSPLHF; cdr3_nt: TGTGCCAGCAGCAGCACTAACTCACCCCTCCACTTT
clone_size: .; v_call: TRBV5-4; j_call: TRBJ1-6; d_call: TRBD1; cdr3_aa: CASTEEGAVNSPLHF; cdr3_nt: TGTGCCAGCACCGAGGAGGGGGCGGTGAATTCACCCCTCCACTTT
clone_size: .; v_call: TRBV19; j_call: TRBJ2-5; d_call: TRBD1; cdr3_aa: CASAGQGGGETQYF; cdr3_nt: TGTGCCAGCGCGGGACAGGGAGGAGGGGAGACCCAGTACTTC
clone_size: .; v_call: TRBV2; j_call: TRBJ2-3; d_call: .; cdr3_aa: CASTDWGFPGPDTQYF; cdr3_nt: TGTGCCAGCACCGACTGGGGCTTTCCCGGCCCAGATACGCAGTATTTT
clone_size: .; v_call: TRBV25-1; j_call: TRBJ2-7; d_call: .; cdr3_aa: CASSGRTHEQYF; cdr3_nt: TGTGCCAGCAGTGGACGGACTCACGAGCAGTACTTC
clone_size: .; v_call: TRBV19; j_call: TRBJ2-2; d_call: .; cdr3_aa: CASSAAQGGGGELFF; cdr3_nt: TGTGCCAGTAGTGCCGCCCAGGGAGGGGGCGGGGAGCTGTTTTTT
clone_size: .; v_call: TRBV11-2; j_call: TRBJ1-3; d_call: .; cdr3_aa: CASSERMGAARNTIYF; cdr3_nt: TGTGCCAGCAGCGAGCGAATGGGGGCTGCCAGAAACACCATATATTTT
clone_size: .; v_call: TRBV27; j_call: TRBJ2-1; d_call: .; cdr3_aa: CASSLSGLEQFF; cdr3_nt: TGTGCCAGCAGTTTATCAGGACTAGAGCAGTTCTTC
clone_size: .; v_call: TRBV30; j_call: TRBJ2-4; d_call: TRBD2; cdr3_aa: CAWSQGLGNIQYF; cdr3_nt: TGTGCCTGGAGTCAGGGACTAGGAAACATTCAGTACTTC
clone_size: .; v_call: TRBV28; j_call: TRBJ2-1; d_call: TRBD2; cdr3_aa: CASSLAGGPYNEQFF; cdr3_nt: TGTGCCAGCAGTTTGGCGGGAGGGCCCTACAATGAGCAGTTCTTC
clone_size: .; v_call: TRBV6-6; j_call: TRBJ2-5; d_call: TRBD1; cdr3_aa: CASRPRDRGQETQYF; cdr3_nt: TGTGCCAGCAGACCCCGGGACAGGGGGCAAGAGACCCAGTACTTC
clone_size: .; v_call: TRBV19; j_call: TRBJ1-1; d_call: .; cdr3_aa: CASSYQSLDTEAFF; cdr3_nt: TGTGCCAGTAGTTATCAGTCTTTGGACACTGAAGCTTTCTTT
clone_size: .; v_call: TRBV18; j_call: TRBJ1-1; d_call: .; cdr3_aa: CASSPRNRVFGAFF; cdr3_nt: TGTGCCAGCTCACCACGAAACAGGGTGTTCGGAGCTTTCTTT
clone_size: .; v_call: TRBV9; j_call: TRBJ2-3; d_call: .; cdr3_aa: CASSVASGFSTDTQYF; cdr3_nt: TGTGCCAGCAGCGTAGCTTCAGGGTTTAGCACAGATACGCAGTATTTT
clone_size: .; v_call: TRBV7-9; j_call: TRBJ2-7; d_call: .; cdr3_aa: CASSKDRDYEQYF; cdr3_nt: TGTGCCAGCAGCAAAGACAGAGACTACGAGCAGTACTTC
clone_size: .; v_call: TRBV28; j_call: TRBJ2-5; d_call: .; cdr3_aa: CASSLSGRGQETQYF; cdr3_nt: TGTGCCAGCAGTTTATCGGGCAGGGGACAAGAGACCCAGTACTTC
clone_size: .; v_call: TRBV19; j_call: TRBJ2-1; d_call: TRBD2; cdr3_aa: CASSIVRRGGSHEQFF; cdr3_nt: TGTGCCAGTAGTATAGTGAGGCGGGGGGGCAGTCATGAGCAGTTCTTC
clone_size: .; v_call: TRBV11-2; j_call: TRBJ2-7; d_call: .; cdr3_aa: CASSLDQGISHEQYF; cdr3_nt: TGTGCCAGCAGCTTAGACCAGGGTATATCTCACGAGCAGTACTTC
clone_size: .; v_call: TRBV30; j_call: TRBJ1-2; d_call: .; cdr3_aa: CAFLGGGYTF; cdr3_nt: TGTGCCTTCCTAGGCGGTGGCTACACCTTC
clone_size: .; v_call: TRBV7-2; j_call: TRBJ1-5; d_call: TRBD1; cdr3_aa: CASSPTGFTQPQHF; cdr3_nt: TGTGCCAGCAGCCCGACAGGGTTCACCCAGCCCCAGCATTTT
clone_size: few; v_call: TRBV11-3; j_call: TRBJ2-6; d_call: .; cdr3_aa: CASSGYGGSGANVLTF; cdr3_nt: TGTGCCAGCAGCGGGTACGGGGGTAGTGGGGCCAACGTCCTGACTTTC
clone_size: few; v_call: TRBV18; j_call: TRBJ2-7; d_call: TRBD2; cdr3_aa: CASSPSSGSYEQYF; cdr3_nt: TGTGCCAGCTCACCATCTAGCGGATCCTACGAGCAGTACTTC
clone_size: .; v_call: TRBV2; j_call: TRBJ2-5; d_call: TRBD2; cdr3_aa: CASSARTSGQETQYF; cdr3_nt: TGTGCCAGCAGTGCGAGGACTAGCGGCCAAGAGACCCAGTACTTC
clone_size: .; v_call: TRBV5-6; j_call: TRBJ2-7; d_call: TRBD2; cdr3_aa: CASSQPGLAYEQYF; cdr3_nt: TGTGCCAGCAGCCAACCGGGACTAGCCTACGAGCAGTACTTC
clone_size: .; v_call: TRBV6-1; j_call: TRBJ1-5; d_call: TRBD1; cdr3_aa: CASSGDRGRIQPQHF; cdr3_nt: TGTGCCAGCAGTGGTGACAGGGGGCGGATTCAGCCCCAGCATTTT
clone_size: .; v_call: TRBV5-1; j_call: TRBJ2-3; d_call: .; cdr3_aa: CASSLGQPVGTDTQYF; cdr3_nt: TGCGCCAGCAGCTTGGGACAGCCTGTGGGCACAGATACGCAGTATTTT
clone_size: .; v_call: TRBV4-1; j_call: TRBJ2-7; d_call: .; cdr3_aa: CASSPVVGVSYEQYF; cdr3_nt: TGCGCCAGCAGCCCGGTGGTGGGAGTCAGTTACGAGCAGTACTTC
clone_size: .; v_call: TRBV2; j_call: TRBJ1-5; d_call: TRBD1; cdr3_aa: CASSDRVLQPQHF; cdr3_nt: TGTGCCAGCAGCGACAGGGTATTGCAGCCCCAGCATTTT
clone_size: .; v_call: TRBV11-2; j_call: TRBJ2-7; d_call: TRBD1; cdr3_aa: CASSRKHGQGRIYEQYF; cdr3_nt: TGTGCCAGCAGCCGCAAACACGGACAGGGAAGGATCTACGAGCAGTACTTC
clone_size: .; v_call: TRBV27; j_call: TRBJ2-6; d_call: .; cdr3_aa: CASMDIVRTAINSGANVLTF; cdr3_nt: TGTGCCAGCATGGACATTGTGAGGACAGCGATTAACTCTGGGGCCAACGTCCTGACTTTC
clone_size: .; v_call: TRBV6-4; j_call: TRBJ1-5; d_call: .; cdr3_aa: CASSPQGRGQPQHF; cdr3_nt: TGTGCCAGCAGTCCACAGGGCCGGGGACAGCCCCAGCATTTT
clone_size: .; v_call: TRBV11-3; j_call: TRBJ2-3; d_call: .; cdr3_aa: CASSLGRTVTDTQYF; cdr3_nt: TGTGCCAGCAGCTTAGGAAGGACAGTCACAGATACGCAGTATTTT
clone_size: .; v_call: TRBV5-1; j_call: TRBJ2-7; d_call: .; cdr3_aa: CASSFFTGRGYEQYF; cdr3_nt: TGCGCCAGCAGCTTTTTCACAGGAAGGGGGTACGAGCAGTACTTC
clone_size: .; v_call: TRBV18; j_call: TRBJ2-7; d_call: TRBD1; cdr3_aa: CASSPLRQGSYEQYF; cdr3_nt: TGTGCCAGCTCACCACTCAGACAGGGGTCCTACGAGCAGTACTTC
clone_size: .; v_call: TRBV19; j_call: TRBJ1-5; d_call: .; cdr3_aa: CATNRGDGNQPQHF; cdr3_nt: TGTGCCACCAATCGGGGGGATGGCAATCAGCCCCAGCATTTT
clone_size: .; v_call: TRBV10-3; j_call: TRBJ2-3; d_call: TRBD2; cdr3_aa: CAISGRSGRADTQYF; cdr3_nt: TGTGCCATCAGTGGGAGAAGCGGGAGGGCAGATACGCAGTATTTT
clone_size: few; v_call: TRBV6-5; j_call: TRBJ1-5; d_call: TRBD1; cdr3_aa: CASRRTGRNQPQHF; cdr3_nt: TGTGCCAGCAGACGGACAGGGAGAAATCAGCCCCAGCATTTT
clone_size: .; v_call: TRBV10-3; j_call: TRBJ2-7; d_call: .; cdr3_aa: CAISRQVAYEQYF; cdr3_nt: TGTGCCATCAGTAGGCAGGTAGCCTACGAGCAGTACTTC
clone_size: .; v_call: TRBV6-5; j_call: TRBJ2-3; d_call: .; cdr3_aa: CASTHFGDTQYF; cdr3_nt: TGTGCCAGCACCCACTTCGGAGATACGCAGTATTTT